The clone carrying this T cell receptor beta chain came up many times. Its antigen is undetermined. The sample comes from a study of T-cell reconstitution after alpha-beta-depleted transplantation in children. Regarding the study as a whole: Reportedly, only several hundred clones from non-depleted graft cells drove alpha-beta T-cell counts at about two months. The origin of high day-60 TCRbeta diversity in some patients lay in surviving recipient T cells and thymic progenitors. After one year, T-cell counts and TCRbeta diversity mostly came from new T cells.

Library preparation (for TCRbeta) was performed with unique molecular identifiers. TCRdb analysed the PCR reads with MiXCR anew, one entry per CDR3 protein. There are approximately 650,000 distinct CDR3 sequences in the sample; less than 15% occur only once, and 0.79% lies in the top ten. This receptor was taken from a girl aged 2 to 10 with congenital amegakaryocytic thrombocytopenia, due to receive a stem cell transplant. The sequencing here drew on PBMCs, taken before TCRalphabeta/CD19-depleted stem cell transplant.

The CDR3 loop reads CASRRSFTGELFF. For the CDR3, the DNA is TGTGCCAGTCGTAGGAGTTTTACCGGGGAGCTGTTTTTT. The J gene is TRBJ2-2, the V gene TRBV12-3 or TRBV12-4; D gene uncertain. The CDR3 length is 13 residues. V shed 9 bases and J shed 5 bases, with 13 bases lying between them.